One sample yielded the 18 T cell receptor beta chains listed below, sequenced in a study of somatic mutations in cytotoxic T cells in rheumatoid arthritis. Some clones are missing from TCRdb's copy, which holds only in-frame ones; the method was immunoSEQ multiplex PCR. The sample records 20,000 to 25,000 clones, 80% to 90% being singletons. The sequencing input was CD8+ T cells sorted from blood. The receptors stem from an adult with rheumatoid arthritis.

The chain combines TRBV27 with TRBJ1-2; 10 bases agree with TRBD1. Germline V gene lookup returns CDR1 MNHEY and CDR2 SMNVEV (reference sequence). Trimming at V came to 5 bases and at J to 4 bases, leaving 4 bases not matched to a gene. CDR3 length: 14 residues. The CDR3 region is CASSRDRGSYGYTF. For the CDR3, the DNA is TGTGCCAGCAGTCGGGACAGGGGATCCTATGGCTACACCTTC.

The chain is built from TRBV4-2 and TRBJ2-1; TRBD2 aligns across 11 bases. From germline, CDR1 is LGHNA and CDR2 YNFKEQ. The CDR3 is 16 residues long. Trimming at V came to 1 base and at J to 6 bases, leaving 5 bases not matched to a gene. CDR3 in DNA: TGTGCCAGCAGCCAAGTGATCGGGACTAGCGGCAATGAGCAGTTCTTC. Protein sequence: CASSQVIGTSGNEQFF.

The chain joins TRBV4-2 to TRBJ2-2, with TRBD1 matching over 11 bases. Germline V gene data show CDR1 as LGHNA and CDR2 as YNFKEQ. The CDR3 totals 16 residues. V shed 3 bases and J 7 bases; nucleotides not matched to a gene: 7. The CDR3 region is CASSQYPGQGVGELFF. DNA of the CDR3: TGTGCCAGCAGCCAGTATCCGGGACAGGGGGTCGGGGAGCTGTTTTTT.

The sample holds a few counts of this clone. This chain joins TRBV7-9 and TRBJ2-7, with D possibly TRBD2 on 7 matching bases. The V end was cut by 2 bases, the J end by 4 bases, with 15 bases between. The length of the CDR3 is 15 residues. Germline CDR1 SEHNR, CDR2 FQNEAQ (reference sequence). The CDR3 region has the DNA TGTGCCAGCAGCTTATTAAGGGGGGGGGCATACGAGCAGTACTTC. Protein product: CASSLLRGGAYEQYF.

The chain carries TRBV19 and TRBJ2-7; D is uncertain. Germline V gives CDR1 LNHDA, CDR2 SQIVND (reference sequence). V lost 3 bases to trimming and J lost 0 bases, with 9 bases between them. The CDR3 totals 14 residues. This chain's CDR3 is CASSIPGSSYEQYF. In DNA, the CDR3 is TGTGCCAGTAGTATCCCCGGTTCCTCCTACGAGCAGTACTTC. Looking up the rest from reference TRBV19 and TRBJ2-7 gives the full variable domain: DGGITQSPKYLFRKEGQNVTLSCEQNLNHDAMYWYRQDPGQGLRLIYYSQIVNDFQKGDIAEGYSVSREKKESFPLTVTSAQKNPTAFYLCASSIPGSSYEQYFGPGTRLTVT.

The chain carries TRBV6-4 and TRBJ2-3, with 9 bases matching TRBD2. CDR3 length equals 14 residues. From germline, CDR1 is MRHNA and CDR2 SNTAGT. Trimming removed 6 bases from V and 3 bases from J; junction bases left unmatched: 4. The CDR3 sequence: CASSAAGGTDTQYF. The CDR3 DNA reads TGTGCCAGCAGCGCAGCGGGGGGAACAGATACGCAGTATTTT.

The V call is TRBV4-1, the J call TRBJ2-7; 7 bases align to TRBD1. This CDR3 comprises 14 residues. J gave up 3 bases and V 6 bases, and 8 bases lay outside the gene matches. Germline V gene data show CDR1 as MGHRA and CDR2 as YSYEKL. The CDR3 loop reads CASSPGQSVYEQYF. The CDR3 nucleotides read TGCGCCAGCAGTCCGGGACAGTCGGTCTACGAGCAGTACTTC.

This chain links TRBV19 with TRBJ1-5; 11 bases match TRBD1. The CDR3 spans 14 residues. V shed 5 bases, J shed 7 bases, and the junction held 4 bases outside the gene matches. Germline V gene data show CDR1 as LNHDA and CDR2 as SQIVND (reference sequence). CDR3 DNA: TGTGCCAGTAGTCCCGGGACAGGGGGGCAGCCCCAGCATTTT. It encodes CASSPGTGGQPQHF.

The chain carries TRBV11-2 and TRBJ2-5; unclear D gene. The length of the CDR3 is 14 residues. Germline V gene data show CDR1 as SGHAT and CDR2 as FQNNGV. With 5 bases removed from V and 2 bases from J, the gap between germline ends came to 12 bases. CDR3 coding DNA: TGTGCCAGCAGCCCTTCGAGTTTTCAAGAGACCCAGTACTTC. It translates to CASSPSSFQETQYF.

The chain employs TRBV6-1 and TRBJ2-2; D remains ambiguous. The CDR3 is 14 residues long. The germline V gene encodes CDR1 MNHNS and CDR2 SASEGT. Deletions cut 0 bases from V and 1 base from J, with 3 bases between. This CDR3 is CASSEAVNTGELFF. The DNA of the CDR3 is TGTGCCAGCAGTGAAGCTGTGAACACCGGGGAGCTGTTTTTT.

The rearrangement joins TRBV6-5 to TRBJ2-7; TRBD1 aligns across 8 bases. V lost 7 bases to trimming and J lost 3 bases; unmatched junction nucleotides: 11. Germline loops: CDR1 MNHEY, CDR2 SVGAGI. The CDR3 length is 15 residues. The DNA of the CDR3 is TGTGCCAGCACCAACCCGAGACAGGGGATCTACGAGCAGTACTTC. The encoded protein is CASTNPRQGIYEQYF.

The genes are TRBV4-1 and TRBJ2-7; tentative D call: TRBD1 (6 bases). The CDR3 has 15 amino acids. Trimming cost V 0 bases and J 6 bases, with 15 bases left between them. CDR1 and CDR2 (germline): MGHRA, YSYEKL. CDR3 coding DNA: TGCGCCAGCAGCCAAGACCTAGGGGGAATAATCGAGCAGTACTTC. Residues: CASSQDLGGIIEQYF.

The V and J genes are TRBV9 and TRBJ1-1, with a tentative D call TRBD1 (5 bases). V lost 5 bases, J lost 0 bases, and 11 bases lay in between. The length of the CDR3 is 14 residues. The germline V gene encodes CDR1 SGDLS and CDR2 YYNGEE. The CDR3 DNA is TGTGCCAGCAGGGATGACAGCATGAACACTGAAGCTTTCTTT. It codes for CASRDDSMNTEAFF.

The chain employs TRBV9 and TRBJ1-6, with D tentatively TRBD1 (5 bases). CDR1 is SGDLS and CDR2 is YYNGEE in the germline V gene. Trimming shortened V by 4 bases and J by 6 bases, and 20 bases separated the two germline ends. The CDR3 runs to 17 residues. The CDR3 sequence is CASSPNPGGRGNSPLHF. As DNA, the CDR3 is TGTGCCAGCAGCCCAAATCCGGGGGGACGGGGTAATTCACCCCTCCACTTT.

This clone was detected only once. J is TRBJ2-7 and V is TRBV19; 9 nucleotides align to TRBD2. V trimming: 7 bases; J trimming: 2 bases; junction bases outside the gene matches: 21. Germline V gives CDR1 LNHDA, CDR2 SQIVND (reference sequence). The CDR3 runs 19 residues. CDR3 region: CASTPGAGGTPLKTYEQYF. The DNA for the CDR3 is TGTGCCAGTACCCCCGGAGCGGGGGGAACTCCCTTAAAAACCTACGAGCAGTACTTC.

J is TRBJ2-1 and V is TRBV4-3, with D perhaps TRBD2 (5 bases). V was shortened by 4 bases and J by 6 bases, with 19 bases between the two germline ends. The germline V gene has CDR1 LGHNA and CDR2 YSLEER. The CDR3 runs to 16 residues. The chain's CDR3 is CASSRLLGAAGNEQFF. CDR3 sequence (DNA): TGCGCCAGCAGCCGCCTACTAGGAGCCGCCGGCAATGAGCAGTTCTTC.

This clone was recorded a few times. The chain has TRBV2 and TRBJ1-5; unclear D gene. Germline CDR1 and CDR2: SNHLY and FYNNEI. This CDR3 is 13 amino acids long. Trimming removed 4 bases from V and 2 bases from J, with 6 bases in between. CDR3 nucleotide sequence: TGTGCCAGCAGTGTACGGGGCAATCAGCCCCAGCATTTT. Its protein is CASSVRGNQPQHF.

The J gene is TRBJ2-5, the V gene TRBV4-1, with 8 bases that match TRBD2. This CDR3 is 17 amino acids long. Trimming took 3 bases from V and 3 from J; bases not matched to a gene: 12. The germline CDR1 and CDR2 sequences are MGHRA and YSYEKL. CDR3 sequence (DNA): TGCGCCAGCAGCCAGGCTAACGGGGGGGGTGGGGAAGAGACCCAGTACTTC. Translating it yields CASSQANGGGGEETQYF.